Presented here are 6 T cell receptor beta chains from one specimen sequenced in a study of Ad26.COV2.S vaccination and SARS-CoV-2 variants. As for treatment: some 20 received Ad26.COV2.S at low or high dose, single or two shots; roughly five received placebo; per-sample allocation not given. Each sample was drawn 63 days after the first injection (of vaccine or placebo). Profiling relied on immunoSEQ multiplex PCR, and the TCRdb table lists in-frame clones only, not all of them. The sample has around 400,000 clones; roughly 90% are singletons. Source: peripheral blood, taken in a trial of Ad26.COV2.S vaccine versus placebo. The source of these receptors is a person between 18 and 65 years old who received the Ad26.COV2.S COVID-19 vaccine or a placebo.

The chain carries TRBV5-4 and TRBJ2-1; D is possibly TRBD2 (5 bases). The CDR3 spans 13 residues. The germline V gene encodes CDR1 SGHNT and CDR2 YYREEE (reference sequence). V gave up 4 bases and J gave up 6 bases, with 11 bases separating them. CDR3 region: CASSGLTSNEQFF. Here the CDR3 DNA reads TGTGCCAGCAGCGGGCTAACTAGCAATGAGCAGTTCTTC.

V usage is TRBV27 and J usage is TRBJ2-1, with 10 nucleotides matching TRBD2. The CDR3 consists of 15 residues. Losses at the gene ends were 2 bases for V and 6 bases for J; bases not matched to a gene: 4. Germline CDR1 reads MNHEY; CDR2 reads SMNVEV (reference sequence). CDR3 bases: TGTGCCAGCAGTTTAAGGACTAGCGGCTTCAATGAGCAGTTCTTC. Translated, it gives CASSLRTSGFNEQFF.

This clone was seen a single time. V gene TRBV10-1 combines with J gene TRBJ2-3, with D tentatively TRBD1 or TRBD2 (5 bases each). Germline V CDR1 and CDR2: WNHNN, SYGVQD (reference sequence). V was clipped by 10 bases and J by 4 bases, with 24 bases between them. This CDR3 has 16 amino acids. CDR3 nucleotides: TGCGCCACCCCATCTGGGGACCCGAACGTCGCAGATACGCAGTATTTT. Translation: CATPSGDPNVADTQYF.

V usage is TRBV5-1 and J usage is TRBJ2-7; D not resolved. The V gene lost 0 bases and the J gene lost 0 bases, with 10 bases spanning the gap. This CDR3 is 15 amino acids long. Germline CDR1 and CDR2: SGHRS and YFSETQ. As DNA, the CDR3 is TGCGCCAGCAGCTTGGAGCCTAGTCTCTCCTACGAGCAGTACTTC. Its translation is CASSLEPSLSYEQYF.

This clone was found once. This chain connects TRBV11-2 to TRBJ2-7; unclear D gene. From germline, CDR1 is SGHAT and CDR2 FQNNGV. This CDR3 region has 15 residues. Between the trimmed V and J ends, which lost 3 bases and 3 bases, there was a span of 15 bases. The CDR3 region has the DNA TGTGCCAGCAGCTTCTCCTTTGGTGGGATCTACGAGCAGTACTTC. As protein: CASSFSFGGIYEQYF.

The V gene is TRBV10-3, the J gene TRBJ2-7; D is perhaps TRBD1 (6 bases). CDR1 and CDR2 from the germline V gene are ENHRY and SYGVKD. This CDR3 is 17 amino acids long. V was pared by 4 bases and J by 7 bases, with 26 bases between. The CDR3 loop is CAISAGTPLKGLGEQYF. For the CDR3, the DNA is TGTGCCATCAGTGCCGGGACACCTCTTAAGGGGCTGGGGGAGCAGTACTTC.